This T cell receptor (beta chain) was sequenced for a study of T-cell reconstitution after alpha-beta-depleted transplantation in children. Study findings and constraints: Most T-cell counts and diversity one year after the transplant came from T cells that were newly produced.

Trimming took off 0 bases at V and 3 bases at J, with 12 bases between the two ends. Germline V lookup: CDR1 ENHRY, CDR2 SYGVKD. The CDR3 totals 15 residues. Comment on this clonotype: Its antigen is unidentified. A clone one base away is much larger, so this may be a read error.

Preparation of the TCRbeta library involved a method that used unique molecular identifiers. A single record per CDR3 protein comes from TCRdb applying MiXCR to the PCR reads. The sample lists hundreds of thousands of distinct CDR3 sequences, about an eighth occurring once. This sample comprised PBMCs, obtained before TCRalphabeta/CD19-depleted stem cell transplant. The receptor was derived from a girl aged 2-10 years with congenital amegakaryocytic thrombocytopenia, due to receive a stem cell transplant. The chain uses TRBV10-3 and TRBJ2-7; D is uncertain. The CDR3 bases are TGTGCCATCAGTGAGTCGCGGAGATCGGGCTACGAGCAGTACTTC. This sequence encodes CAISESRRSGYEQYF.